This T cell receptor beta chain was sequenced during a study of tumor and adjacent non-tumor tissue in lung cancer (dated by TCRdb to 2017 to 2018). With respect to the entire study: Patients with adenocarcinoma (approximately 11), squamous cell carcinoma (2) and small cell lung cancer (1) were included in the cohort. In total, sequencing yielded 125,075,908 productive TCRbeta reads, which works out to an average of about 4.2 million reads per sample. Among the approximately 15 patients, ages ranged from about 31 to 85 years, some ten were men and 5 were women, and disease was TNM stage I to III. For each patient, one tumor sample and one normal lung sample were taken, giving approximately 30 paired specimens that underwent TCRbeta CDR3 sequencing. Using bulk TCRbeta repertoires from some 14 lung cancer patients, the study set lung tumor tissue side by side with matched distant non-tumor lung tissue.

From the cysteine through the phenylalanine, the CDR3 covers 13 amino acids. Only CDR3 DNA remains: 39 bases, in frame from the first base. As encoded in the germline V gene (reference sequence), CDR1 is SGHAT while CDR2 is FQDESV. With regard to this clonotype: It has no known antigen specificity. A junction boundary mismatches the germline segment, possibly from a read error.

Bulk unsorted tissue served as the source for RNA extraction, and RNA quality was assessed using a NanoDrop ND-1000 and an Agilent 2100. For the normal lung samples, distant non-tumor tissue was collected more than 3 cm away from the tumor edge. Donors were newly diagnosed lung cancer patients admitted for thoracic surgery in China between August and November 2014, without prior chemotherapy. Anyone who had undergone radiotherapy or chemotherapy before, or who had another cancer at the same time, was left out of the study. Pieces of surgical tissue measuring about 1-2.1 cm3 were kept in RNAlater solution and held at -80 degrees C until needed. Library generation was performed with multiplex PCR. Sequenced on an Illumina HiSeq 2500. TCRbeta libraries were built by three rounds of nested PCR using primers (Table S4), following protocols modified from ARM-PCR. Before sequencing, PCR products of 200-500 bp were excised from the gel and purified with the QIAquick gel extraction kit. In the source study's methods: Reads were cleaned using Trimmomatic, were merged into complete CDR3 sequences using FLASH, and were assigned to V(D)J germline segments using MiTCR. VDJtools was used to compute clonal diversity as the inverse Simpson's index. A read counted as productive if the sequence was in-frame and lacked a premature stop codon. The raw public reads went through TCRdb reprocessing: fastp at Q25, MiXCR clone calling, in-frame beta chains kept. For every CDR3 protein sequence, its rows merge into one entry that carries the most common genes and DNA. These V and J calls originate from TCRdb's pipeline instead of the authors' own analysis. Counted in this sample were roughly 49,000 distinct CDR3 sequences; 74% of them appeared once. 20% to 30% of the sample is in the top ten clones.

Results the study describes overall, beyond this receptor: TCR diversity (inverse Simpson) was significantly higher in tumor than in normal lung tissue (roughly 430 vs 170, P = 0.0075, Mann-Whitney U test). Peripheral blood was not sequenced, so blood TCRbeta repertoires in these lung cancer patients were not examined. Only roughly 15 patients were in the cohort, and the authors stated that larger samples and more detailed clinical data are needed. Neither the sequencing platform nor unique molecular identifiers are mentioned in the methods. The top 100 clones accounted for a significantly larger cumulative portion of the repertoire in normal lung than in tumor tissue. Significantly higher TCR diversity was found in younger patients, and higher tumor TCR diversity was associated with shorter overall and disease-free survival.

The V and J genes are TRBV11-1 and TRBJ2-1, with TRBD1 perhaps the D gene, on 5 matching bases. The receptor's source is a woman in her fifties or sixties with non-small cell lung cancer. The sequenced material came from distant non-tumor lung tissue. In nucleotide form, the sequence is TGTGCCAGCAGCTTAGAGACAGTGCGTGAGCAGCTCTTC. This encodes CASSLETVREQLF.